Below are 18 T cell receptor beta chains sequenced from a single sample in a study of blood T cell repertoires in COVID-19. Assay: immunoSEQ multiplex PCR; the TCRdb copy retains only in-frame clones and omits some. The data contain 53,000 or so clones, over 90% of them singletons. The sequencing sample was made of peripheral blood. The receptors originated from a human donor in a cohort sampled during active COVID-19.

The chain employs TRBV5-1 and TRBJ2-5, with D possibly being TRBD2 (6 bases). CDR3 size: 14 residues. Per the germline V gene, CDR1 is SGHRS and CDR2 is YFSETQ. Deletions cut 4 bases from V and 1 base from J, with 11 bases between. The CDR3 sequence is CASSRSRGQETQYF. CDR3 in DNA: TGCGCCAGCAGCCGTTCGCGGGGCCAAGAGACCCAGTACTTC.

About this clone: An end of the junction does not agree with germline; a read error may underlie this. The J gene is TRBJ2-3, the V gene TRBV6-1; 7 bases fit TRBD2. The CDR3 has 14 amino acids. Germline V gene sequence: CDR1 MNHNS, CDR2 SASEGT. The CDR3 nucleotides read TGTGCCAGCAGGGAAGCGGGGCCGTCAGATACGCAGTATTTT. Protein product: CASREAGPSDTQYF.

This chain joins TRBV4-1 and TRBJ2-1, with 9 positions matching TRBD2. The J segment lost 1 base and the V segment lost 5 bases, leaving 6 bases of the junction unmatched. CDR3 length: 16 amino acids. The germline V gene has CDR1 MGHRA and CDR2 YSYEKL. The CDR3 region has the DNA TGCGCCAGCAGCACCACGCGGGGGGGGTCCTACAATGAGCAGTTCTTC. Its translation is CASSTTRGGSYNEQFF.

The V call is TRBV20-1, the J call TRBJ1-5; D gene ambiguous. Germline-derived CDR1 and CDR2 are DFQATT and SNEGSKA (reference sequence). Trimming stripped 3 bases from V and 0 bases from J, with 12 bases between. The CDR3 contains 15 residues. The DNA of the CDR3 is TGCAGTGCTAGTCGCCCACCCTATAGCAATCAGCCCCAGCATTTT. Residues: CSASRPPYSNQPQHF.

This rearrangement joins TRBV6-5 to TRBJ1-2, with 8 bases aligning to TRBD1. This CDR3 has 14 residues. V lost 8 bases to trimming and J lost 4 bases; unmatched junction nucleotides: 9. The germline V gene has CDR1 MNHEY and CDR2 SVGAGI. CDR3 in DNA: TGTGCCAGCGACTCGACAGGGGCAGGCTATGGCTACACCTTC. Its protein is CASDSTGAGYGYTF.

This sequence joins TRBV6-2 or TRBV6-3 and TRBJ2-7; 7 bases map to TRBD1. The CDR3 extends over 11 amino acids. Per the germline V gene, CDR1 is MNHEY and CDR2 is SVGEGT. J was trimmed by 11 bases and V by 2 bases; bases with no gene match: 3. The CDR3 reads CASSYGDSKYV. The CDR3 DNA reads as TGTGCCAGCAGTTACGGGGACAGTAAGTACGTC.

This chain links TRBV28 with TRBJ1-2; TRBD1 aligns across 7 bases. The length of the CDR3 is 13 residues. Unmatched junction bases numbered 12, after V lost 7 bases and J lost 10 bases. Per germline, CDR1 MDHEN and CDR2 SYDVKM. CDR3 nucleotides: TGTGCCAGCACCGACGGTAGGGGGCTGGCCTACACCTTC. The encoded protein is CASTDGRGLAYTF.

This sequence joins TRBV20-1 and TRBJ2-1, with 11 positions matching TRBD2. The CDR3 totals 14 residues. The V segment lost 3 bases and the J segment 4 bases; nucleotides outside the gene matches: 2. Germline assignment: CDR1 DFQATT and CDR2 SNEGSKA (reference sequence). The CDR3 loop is CSASLAGGYNEQFF. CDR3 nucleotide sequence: TGCAGTGCTAGTTTAGCGGGAGGGTACAATGAGCAGTTCTTC.

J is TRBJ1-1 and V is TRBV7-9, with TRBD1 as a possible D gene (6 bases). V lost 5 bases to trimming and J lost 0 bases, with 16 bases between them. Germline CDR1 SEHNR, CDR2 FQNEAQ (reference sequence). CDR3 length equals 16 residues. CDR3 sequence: CASSPLPRGMNTEAFF. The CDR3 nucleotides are TGTGCCAGCAGCCCGTTACCCAGGGGCATGAACACTGAAGCTTTCTTT.

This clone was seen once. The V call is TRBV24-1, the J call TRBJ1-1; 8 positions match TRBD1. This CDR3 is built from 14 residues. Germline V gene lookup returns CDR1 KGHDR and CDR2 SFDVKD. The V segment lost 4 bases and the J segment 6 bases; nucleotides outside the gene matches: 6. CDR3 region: CATSEGDRHSEAFF. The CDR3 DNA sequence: TGTGCCACCAGTGAGGGGGACAGGCACTCTGAAGCTTTCTTT.

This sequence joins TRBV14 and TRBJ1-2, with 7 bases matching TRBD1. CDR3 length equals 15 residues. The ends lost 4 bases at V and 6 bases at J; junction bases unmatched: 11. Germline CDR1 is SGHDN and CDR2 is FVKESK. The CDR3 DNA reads TGTGCCAGCAGCCGGGGTTTTAGACAGGGAAATGGCTACACCTTC. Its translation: CASSRGFRQGNGYTF.

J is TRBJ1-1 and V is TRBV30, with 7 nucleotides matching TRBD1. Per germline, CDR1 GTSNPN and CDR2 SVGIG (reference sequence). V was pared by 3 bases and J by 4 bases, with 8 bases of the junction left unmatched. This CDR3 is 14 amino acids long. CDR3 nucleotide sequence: TGTGCCTGGAGCCAGGGGGGTCGGGGCACTGAAGCTTTCTTT. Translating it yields CAWSQGGRGTEAFF.

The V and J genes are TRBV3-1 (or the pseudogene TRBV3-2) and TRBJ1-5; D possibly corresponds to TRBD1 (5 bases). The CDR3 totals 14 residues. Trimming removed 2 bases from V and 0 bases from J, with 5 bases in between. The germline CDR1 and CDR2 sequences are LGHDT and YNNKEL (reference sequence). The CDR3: CASSQRGSNQPQHF. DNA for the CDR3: TGTGCCAGCAGCCAAAGGGGTAGCAATCAGCCCCAGCATTTT.

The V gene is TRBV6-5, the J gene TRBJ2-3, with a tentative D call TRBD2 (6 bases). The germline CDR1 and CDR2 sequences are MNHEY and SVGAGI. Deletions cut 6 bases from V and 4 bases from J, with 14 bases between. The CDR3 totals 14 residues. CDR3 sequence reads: CASRRGAGPDTQYF. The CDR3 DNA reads TGTGCCAGCAGACGTGGGGCGGGGCCAGATACGCAGTATTTT.

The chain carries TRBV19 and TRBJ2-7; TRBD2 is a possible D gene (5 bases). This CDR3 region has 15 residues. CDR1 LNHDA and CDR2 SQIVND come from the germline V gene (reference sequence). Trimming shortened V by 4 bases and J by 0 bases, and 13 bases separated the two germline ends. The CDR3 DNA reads TGTGCCAGTAGTAAAGGGAGACTTAGCTCCTACGAGCAGTACTTC. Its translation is CASSKGRLSSYEQYF.

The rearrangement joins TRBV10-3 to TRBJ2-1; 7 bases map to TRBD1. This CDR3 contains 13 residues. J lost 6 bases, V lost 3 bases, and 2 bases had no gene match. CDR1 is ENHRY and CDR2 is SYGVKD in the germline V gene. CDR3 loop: CAISDPGGNEQFF. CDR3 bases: TGTGCCATCAGTGACCCAGGGGGCAATGAGCAGTTCTTC.

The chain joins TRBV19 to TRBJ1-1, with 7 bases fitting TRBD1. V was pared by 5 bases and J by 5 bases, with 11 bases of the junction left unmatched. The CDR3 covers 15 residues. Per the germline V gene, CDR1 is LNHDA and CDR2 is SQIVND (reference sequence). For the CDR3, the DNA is TGTGCCAGTAGTGCCCTAGGGGGCGGGGAGACTGAAGCTTTCTTT. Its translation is CASSALGGGETEAFF.

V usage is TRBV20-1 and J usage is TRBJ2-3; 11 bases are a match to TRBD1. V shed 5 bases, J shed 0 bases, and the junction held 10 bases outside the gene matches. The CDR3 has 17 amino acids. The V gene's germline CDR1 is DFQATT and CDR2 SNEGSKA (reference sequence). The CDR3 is CSAGGDRGGPSTDTQYF. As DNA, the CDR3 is TGCAGTGCTGGTGGGGACAGGGGGGGACCTAGCACAGATACGCAGTATTTT.